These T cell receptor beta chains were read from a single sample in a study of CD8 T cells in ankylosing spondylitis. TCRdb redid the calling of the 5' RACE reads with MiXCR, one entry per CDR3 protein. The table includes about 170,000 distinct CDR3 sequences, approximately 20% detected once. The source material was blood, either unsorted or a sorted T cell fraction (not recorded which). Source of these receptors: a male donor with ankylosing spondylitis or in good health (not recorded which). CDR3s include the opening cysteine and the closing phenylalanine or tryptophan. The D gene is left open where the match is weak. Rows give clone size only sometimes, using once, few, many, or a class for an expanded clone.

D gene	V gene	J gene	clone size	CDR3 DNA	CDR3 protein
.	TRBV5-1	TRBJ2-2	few	TGCGCCAGCTTCGACCGGGCAGGGGACCCCGGGGAGCTGTTTTTT	CASFDRAGDPGELFF
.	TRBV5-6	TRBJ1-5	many	TGTGCCAGCAGCAAGGGGGGGATCCGCAATCAGCCCCAGCATTTT	CASSKGGIRNQPQHF
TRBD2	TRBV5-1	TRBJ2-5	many	TGCGCCAGCAGCTTAAACCTGGGACTAGCGGGATTAGAGACCCAGTACTTC	CASSLNLGLAGLETQYF
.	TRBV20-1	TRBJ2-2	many	TGCAGTGCTACTGAGGGGAGGACCGGGGAGCTGTTTTTT	CSATEGRTGELFF
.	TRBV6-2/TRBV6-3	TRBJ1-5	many	TGTGCCAGCAGAACCGACCGGTATCAGCCCCAGCATTTT	CASRTDRYQPQHF
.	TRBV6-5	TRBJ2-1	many	TGTGCCAGCAGTTGGGGAAAAGAGCAGTTCTTC	CASSWGKEQFF
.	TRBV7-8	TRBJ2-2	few	TGTGCCAGCAGCTTAAAGGATGCGCGGGTGAACACCGGGGAGCTGTTTTTT	CASSLKDARVNTGELFF
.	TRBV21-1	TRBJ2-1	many	TGTGCCAGCAGCAAACCCGGGACTAGCGGGAGCGGGGGGAATGAGCAGTTCTTC	CASSKPGTSGSGGNEQFF
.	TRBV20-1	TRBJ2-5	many	TGCAGTGCTAGGAGGGGTACAGAGACCCAGTACTTC	CSARRGTETQYF
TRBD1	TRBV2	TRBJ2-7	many	TGTGCCAGCAGTGAAGGGGGGACAGCCTACGAGCAGTACTTC	CASSEGGTAYEQYF
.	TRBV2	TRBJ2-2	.	TGTGCCCAGAAGGCAGGAGACACCGGGGAGCTGTTTTTT	CAQKAGDTGELFF
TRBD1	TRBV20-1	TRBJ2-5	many	TGCAGTGGGGGACAGATGTACCAAGAGACCCAGTACTTC	CSGGQMYQETQYF
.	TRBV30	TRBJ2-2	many	TGTGCCTGGAGTGTATCTCAGACCGGGGAGCTGTTTTTT	CAWSVSQTGELFF
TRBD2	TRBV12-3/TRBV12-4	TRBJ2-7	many	TGTGCCAGCAGTCCGTCGTCTAGCGGGTACGAGCAGTACTTC	CASSPSSSGYEQYF
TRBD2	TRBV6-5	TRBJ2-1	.	TGTGCCAGCAGTTACGGGGCGGGAGGGCTTGATGAGCAGTTCTTC	CASSYGAGGLDEQFF
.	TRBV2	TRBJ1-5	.	TGTGCCAGCAGCCCCGCCTCGGGGGGGCATCAGCCCCAGCATTTT	CASSPASGGHQPQHF
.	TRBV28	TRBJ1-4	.	TGTGCCAGCAGCCGAGATTGGGGTAACGAAAAACTGTTTTTT	CASSRDWGNEKLFF
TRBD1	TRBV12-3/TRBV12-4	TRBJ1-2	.	TGTGCCAGCACCGGGACAGGGGTGGGCTACACCTTC	CASTGTGVGYTF
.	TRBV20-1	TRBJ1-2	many	TGCAGTGCTAGAGTTCAAGGGGCGGGCACCTTC	CSARVQGAGTF
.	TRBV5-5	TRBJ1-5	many	TGTGCCAGCAGTTCCTTGGGGGATCAGCCCCAGCATTTT	CASSSLGDQPQHF
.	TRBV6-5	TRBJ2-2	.	TGTGCCAGCACGAGGGGGGTCGGGGAGCTGTTTTTT	CASTRGVGELFF
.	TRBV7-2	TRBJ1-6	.	TGTGCCAGCAGCTTAGACAGGGTAAATTCACCCCTCCACTTT	CASSLDRVNSPLHF
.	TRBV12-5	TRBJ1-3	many	TGTGCTAGTGGTTTGGTACGCGGCGCTGGAAACACCATATATTTT	CASGLVRGAGNTIYF
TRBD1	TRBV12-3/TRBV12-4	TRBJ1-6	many	TGTGCCAGCAGTTTATCAGGGGGCACCTATAATTCACCCCTCCACTTT	CASSLSGGTYNSPLHF
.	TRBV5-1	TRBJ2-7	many	TGCGCCAGCAGCTTGATCGGGGGCACTAGCGAGACCTACTACTACGAGCAGTACTTC	CASSLIGGTSETYYYEQYF
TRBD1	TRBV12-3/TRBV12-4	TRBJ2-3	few	TGTGCCAGCAGCGAAGACAGGGGGACTACAGATACGCAGTATTTT	CASSEDRGTTDTQYF
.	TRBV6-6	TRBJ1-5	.	TGTGCCAGTACCATCCCGGGTCTGGACAATCAGCCCCAGCATTTT	CASTIPGLDNQPQHF
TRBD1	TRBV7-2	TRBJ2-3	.	TGTGCCAGCAGCCAGGGGGACAGCACAGATACGCAGTATTTT	CASSQGDSTDTQYF
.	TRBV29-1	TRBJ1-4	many	TGCAGCGTCGGTAGTAGCTCGACCGGGGAAAAACTGTTTTTT	CSVGSSSTGEKLFF
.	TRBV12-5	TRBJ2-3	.	TGTGCTAGTGGTTTGATGGTCACAGATACGCAGTATTTT	CASGLMVTDTQYF
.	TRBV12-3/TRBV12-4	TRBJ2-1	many	TGTGCCAGCAGTTTCCGGACTCGTTTGACGAAAAGCTCCTACAATGAGCAGTTCTTC	CASSFRTRLTKSSYNEQFF
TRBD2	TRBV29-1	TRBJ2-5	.	TGCAGCGTTGCCGGAATCCGGGGAGGGCAAAAAGAGACCCAGTACTTC	CSVAGIRGGQKETQYF
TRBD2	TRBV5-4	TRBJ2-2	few	TGTGCCAGCAGCCCCGTCGCGGGAGCATTACGAGGGGAGCTGTTTTTT	CASSPVAGALRGELFF
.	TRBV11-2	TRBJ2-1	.	TGTGCCAGCAGCTTAGATATGGGGCGATCCAGGGATGAGCAGTTCTTC	CASSLDMGRSRDEQFF
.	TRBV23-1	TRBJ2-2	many	TGTGCCAGCAGCCCCCCAACTGCGAACACCGGGGAGCTGTTTTTT	CASSPPTANTGELFF
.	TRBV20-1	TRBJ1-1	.	TGCAGTGCTAGCGAGGACAGCATGAACACTGAAGCTTTCTTT	CSASEDSMNTEAFF
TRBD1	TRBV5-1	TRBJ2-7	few	TGCGCCAGCAGCCTGGGGACAGGGGATGCAAACGAGCAGTACTTC	CASSLGTGDANEQYF
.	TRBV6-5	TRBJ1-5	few	TGTGCCAGCAGTTACTCTGGGGACGTTCAGCCCCAGCATTTT	CASSYSGDVQPQHF
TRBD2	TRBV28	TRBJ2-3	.	TGTGCCACCCGTCGGCTAGCGGGAGGGGATACGCAGTATTTT	CATRRLAGGDTQYF
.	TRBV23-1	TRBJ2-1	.	TGCGCCAGCAGTCAATTGGACAAAAGGAACAATGAGCAGTTCTTC	CASSQLDKRNNEQFF
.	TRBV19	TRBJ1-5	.	TGTGCCAGTAGTCAACAGGACAATCAGCCCCAGCATTTT	CASSQQDNQPQHF
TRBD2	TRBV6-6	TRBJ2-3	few	TGTGCCAGCAGTTGGACTAGCGTAGCTACGCAGTATTTT	CASSWTSVATQYF
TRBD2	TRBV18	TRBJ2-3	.	TGTGCCAGCTCACCAGTGGTAGGCGGGAGGGGAAGAGATACGCAGTATTTT	CASSPVVGGRGRDTQYF
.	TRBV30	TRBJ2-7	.	TGTGCCTGGGGGACCTACGAGCAGTACTTC	CAWGTYEQYF
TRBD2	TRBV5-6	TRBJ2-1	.	TGTGCCAGCAGCAGCCCGACTAGCGGGATTTCCTTTCAGTTCTTC	CASSSPTSGISFQFF
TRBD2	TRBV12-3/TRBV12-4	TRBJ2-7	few	TGTGCCAGCACCCTGGGGCTAGCGGGATCAGAGCAGTACTTC	CASTLGLAGSEQYF
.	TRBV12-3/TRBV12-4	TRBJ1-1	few	TGTGCCAGCAGGGACAACGCTCCCACTGAAGCTTTCTTT	CASRDNAPTEAFF
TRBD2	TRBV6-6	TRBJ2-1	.	TGTGCCAGCAGATGGGGACTAGAGATCAATGAGCAGTTCTTC	CASRWGLEINEQFF
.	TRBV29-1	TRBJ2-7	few	TGCAGCGTTAGGTCCGGGACCGGTAGCTCCTACGAGCAGTACTTC	CSVRSGTGSSYEQYF
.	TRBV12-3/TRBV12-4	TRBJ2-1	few	TGTGCCAGCAGTCTCTCAGACAAATCAATGCCGCAGTTCTTC	CASSLSDKSMPQFF